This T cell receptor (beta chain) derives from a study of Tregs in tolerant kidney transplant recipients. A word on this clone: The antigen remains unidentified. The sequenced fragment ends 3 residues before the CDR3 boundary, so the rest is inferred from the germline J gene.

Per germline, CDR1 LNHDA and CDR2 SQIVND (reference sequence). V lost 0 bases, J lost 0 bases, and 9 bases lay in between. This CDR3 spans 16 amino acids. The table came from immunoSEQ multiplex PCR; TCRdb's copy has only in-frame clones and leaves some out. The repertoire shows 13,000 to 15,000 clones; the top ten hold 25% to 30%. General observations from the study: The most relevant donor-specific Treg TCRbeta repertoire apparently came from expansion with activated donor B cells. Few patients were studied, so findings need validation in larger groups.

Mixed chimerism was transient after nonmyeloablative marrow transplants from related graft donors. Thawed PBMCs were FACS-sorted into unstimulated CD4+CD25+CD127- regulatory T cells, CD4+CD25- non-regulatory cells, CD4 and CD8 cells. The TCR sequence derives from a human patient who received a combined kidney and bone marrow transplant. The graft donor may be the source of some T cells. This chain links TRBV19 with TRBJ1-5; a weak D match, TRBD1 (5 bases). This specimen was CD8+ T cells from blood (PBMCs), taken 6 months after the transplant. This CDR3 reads CASSIEGQGSNQPQHF. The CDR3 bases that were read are TGTGCCAGTAGTATAGAAGGCCAGGGTAGCAATCAGCCC.